This TCR beta chain came from a study of early T cells in non-severe SARS-CoV-2 infection. There are 18 residues in the CDR3. This clonotype occurred many times. A single record per CDR3 protein comes from TCRdb applying MiXCR to the 5' RACE reads. The sample lists roughly 29,000 distinct CDR3 sequences; over 2.5% were seen once. The chain combines TRBV21-1 with TRBJ1-1; the D call TRBD1 from the table was never checked on the DNA. TRBV21-1 is a known pseudogene. Sequencing was performed on whole blood. This clonotype was obtained from an adult who was a healthcare worker with PCR-confirmed SARS-CoV-2 infection or an uninfected control (not recorded which). The CDR3 bases are TGTGCCAGCAGCAAAGAGATGTACGGACAGCCATTTAACACTGAAGCTTTCTTT. It codes for CASSKEMYGQPFNTEAFF.